This T cell receptor beta chain was recorded in a study of blood T cell repertoires in COVID-19 (TCRdb year 2020). Regarding the study in general: The collaborator samples originated in the United States, Italy and Spain and spanned the acute and convalescent phases of COVID-19. Where HLA class I and class II types were available, the types were taken from metadata supplied by the sample provider, not from assay-based typing. Deeply sampled blood TCRbeta repertoires from subjects exposed to, actively infected with, or recovered from COVID-19 were included in the dataset. The sample metadata nearly always contained a de-identified subject ID, COVID-19 status, age in years and sex. The material from the prospective study consisted of cDNA or gDNA derived from T cells, B-cell-depleted T cells, or PBMCs. The repertoires were released in a freely available public database intended as a resource for research on the immune response to SARS-CoV-2. Samples came from the ongoing ImmuneRACE study (first 160 participants) plus 1,254 subjects from 6 global collaborators.

TCRbeta CDR3 regions were amplified from genomic DNA by means of the immunoSEQ Assay, a bias-controlled multiplex PCR. In the paper's pipeline: The number of nucleated cells in each sample was estimated from the amplification of reference gene primers within the assay. Sequence reads were collapsed and filtered to measure the absolute abundance of every unique TCRbeta CDR3 rearrangement. For each sample, productive Simpson clonality was calculated as the square root of Simpson's diversity index across productive rearrangements. This is the immuneACCESS table as TCRdb keeps it, with only in-frame sequences that have V and J called. A part of the clones is gone; compared with another copy, unresolved V genes explain less than half, and the rest is unexplained. V and J calls and clone size are as listed in that table; D and trimming were resolved from the DNA. Recorded for this sample are under 300,000 clones; around 80% of them occurred a single time. The leading ten clones occupy more than 5.5% of the sample.

To note about this clone: Its antigen is unknown. The sample holds no much larger clone one base away, and base qualities are not on file.

Counted from cysteine to phenylalanine, this CDR3 has 15 amino acids. Solely the CDR3 DNA is kept, with 45 bases framed from the first base. CDR1 and CDR2 were assigned from the germline V gene as SGHTA and FQGNSA. Compared with germline, V lacks 3 bases and J lacks 6 bases; bases without a gene match: 10. Summary of the overall study and its limitations: The amount of clinical and demographic metadata varied by source and participant and was provided uncurated.

Collaborating institutions collected whole blood in K2EDTA tubes following their own protocols. Collaborator samples were shipped for TCRbeta analysis as frozen whole blood, isolated PBMCs, or DNA extracted from either sample type. Material for sequencing was peripheral blood. The receptor was derived from a human donor in a cohort sampled during active COVID-19. The rearranged segments are TRBV7-2 and TRBJ2-7; 8 middle bases align to TRBD2. Read as DNA, the sequence is TGTGCCAGCAGCTTTGCGGGACTAGAAGGGTCCGAGCAGTACTTC. This encodes CASSFAGLEGSEQYF.